The rows below give T cell receptor beta chains drawn from one sample of a study of blood T cell repertoires in COVID-19. This table comes from immunoSEQ multiplex PCR, and its TCRdb copy is limited to in-frame clones, with some not included. The sample comprises about 200,000 clones, roughly 90% of which are singletons, and approximately 8.1% rests with the top ten. Sequencing was carried out using PBMCs or T cells enriched from blood (not recorded which). These receptors were collected from a young woman who had recovered from COVID-19. Each CDR3 is given with its conserved first and last residue. The D gene is left open where the match is weak. Clone size is shown for a subset of rows, as once, few, many or a class of expanded clone.

- TRBJ1-1 TRBV7-9 - TGTGCCAGCAGCTTAGAAAAACTTTGGTCGGTGAGCACTGAAGCTTTCTTT CASSLEKLWSVSTEAFF
- TRBJ1-3 TRBV28 - TGTGTCAGCAGTCCCAGGGTAGGAAACACCATATATTTT CVSSPRVGNTIYF
TRBD2 TRBJ2-2 TRBV6-5 - TGTGCCAGCAAGATTGGCGGGGGTGACACCGGGGAGCTGTTTTTT CASKIGGGDTGELFF
- TRBJ2-5 TRBV5-6 - TGTGCCAGCAGCTTGGGAGACAGACAAGAGACCCAGTACTTC CASSLGDRQETQYF
TRBD2 TRBJ2-1 TRBV11-3 - TGTGCCAGCAGCCACCGACTAGCGGGGGGAGGCGAGCAGTTCTTC CASSHRLAGGGEQFF
- TRBJ2-7 TRBV15 - TGTGCCACCTCGTTTGACCGGGAAGAACACAGCCACTACGAGCAGTACTTC CATSFDREEHSHYEQYF
- TRBJ2-2 TRBV25-1 once TGTGCCAACCCTCAGGGTTGGGACGGGGAGCTGTTTTTT CANPQGWDGELFF
- TRBJ1-5 TRBV6-1 - TGTGCCAGCAGTGAAGACGTGGCAGGGCGCCTGCATTTT CASSEDVAGRLHF
- TRBJ1-2 TRBV2 - TGTGCCAGCATGAGGGAACGTTCCTATGGCTACACCTTC CASMRERSYGYTF
- TRBJ1-2 TRBV7-8 - TGTGCCAAAGGGGGTGGCTACACCTTC CAKGGGYTF
- TRBJ2-5 TRBV12-5 - TGTGCTAGTGGTTCGATAGTTAGTCGACTAACCCAAGAGACCCAGTACTTC CASGSIVSRLTQETQYF
- TRBJ2-5 TRBV3-1/TRBV3-2 - TGTGCCAGCAGCCAAGCTGGGGCTGAGACCCAGTACTTC CASSQAGAETQYF
- TRBJ2-1 TRBV6-6 - TGTGCCAGCAGTTACTGGGGCGAGCAGTTCTTC CASSYWGEQFF
TRBD1 TRBJ2-7 TRBV2 - TGTGCCAGCAGTGATGCGGTTCGGGACAGGGTCACCTACGAGCAGTACTTC CASSDAVRDRVTYEQYF
- TRBJ1-2 TRBV10-3 once TGTGCCATCAGGGAAGGACGGAGGAACTATGGCTACACCTTC CAIREGRRNYGYTF
- TRBJ1-2 TRBV28 - TGTGCCAGCAGTTTAACGGATGGCTACACCTTC CASSLTDGYTF
TRBD1 TRBJ2-7 TRBV7-9 - TGTGCCAGCGGCCCCCCAATCTTGGGGACAGGGGTTTACGAGCAGTACTTC CASGPPILGTGVYEQYF
- TRBJ1-5 TRBV5-1 once TGCGCCAGCAGCTTGGGCGGTAGCAATCAGCCCCAGCATTTT CASSLGGSNQPQHF